The 12 T cell receptor beta chains presented below share a single source sample, sequenced in a study of siplizumab effects on memory and regulatory T cells. Repertoires were generated with immunoSEQ multiplex PCR, while TCRdb's copy carries only in-frame clones and drops some. Of approximately 60,000 clones listed, 95% to 98% are singletons. The source material was naive CD8+ T cells sorted from blood. These receptors were taken from a human donor in good health.

The rearrangement uses TRBV5-6 and TRBJ2-7; the D gene could be TRBD1 or TRBD2 (6 bases each). Looked up from germline, CDR1 is SGHDT and CDR2 is YYEEEE. The CDR3 consists of 15 residues. V shed 3 bases and J shed 3 bases, with 16 bases lying between them. The CDR3 DNA reads as TGTGCCAGCAGCTCGGAGGAGGGGGACGGCTACGAGCAGTACTTC. Translating it yields CASSSEEGDGYEQYF.

This clone was counted a single time. This chain links TRBV10-3 with TRBJ1-5; no clear D. Germline V lookup: CDR1 ENHRY, CDR2 SYGVKD. V was cut by 2 bases and J by 4 bases, with 12 bases left in between. The CDR3 sequence is 15 residues long. CDR3 sequence (DNA): TGTGCCATCAGTGAGGGCTTCAATTGGAATCAGCCCCAGCATTTT. Its protein is CAISEGFNWNQPQHF.

The V call is TRBV29-1, the J call TRBJ2-1; D is possibly TRBD1 (6 bases). Deletions cut 5 bases from V and 0 bases from J, with 14 bases between. CDR1 is SQVTM and CDR2 is ANQGSEA in the germline V gene. This CDR3 is 15 amino acids long. In DNA form, the CDR3 reads TGCAGCGTTTTAGGGGGTGAGAGCTCCTACAATGAGCAGTTCTTC. As protein: CSVLGGESSYNEQFF.

V gene TRBV18 combines with J gene TRBJ2-4; the match to TRBD1 covers 7 bases. Germline V lookup: CDR1 KGHSH, CDR2 LQKENI. This CDR3 comprises 15 residues. Trimming removed 6 bases from V and 9 bases from J; junction bases left unmatched: 14. The CDR3: CASSQPQGVSSIQYF. In DNA form, the CDR3 reads TGTGCCAGCTCTCAACCTCAGGGGGTTAGTAGCATTCAGTACTTC.

This clone was seen a single time. Here the CDR3 reads CASTPGQTNEKLFF. The CDR3 coding sequence is TGTGCCAGCACCCCGGGACAGACTAATGAAAAACTGTTTTTT. V is TRBV9 and J is TRBJ1-4; TRBD1 aligns across 7 bases. Germline V lookup: CDR1 SGDLS, CDR2 YYNGEE. The CDR3 runs 14 residues. The trim removed 6 bases at V and 2 bases at J, leaving 4 bases unmatched.

DNA for the CDR3: TGTGCCAGCAGCCCTATTCTTGGGAGGGACGGGAAACTGTTTTTT. Amino acids: CASSPILGRDGKLFF. This chain links TRBV7-2 with TRBJ1-4; maybe TRBD1 (5 bases). The V and J ends lost 5 bases and 11 bases respectively, with 21 bases between them. CDR1 and CDR2 (germline): SGHTA, FQGNSA. The CDR3 sequence is 15 residues long.

The J gene is TRBJ1-2, the V gene TRBV4-3; the D is unclear. V was trimmed by 0 bases and J by 2 bases, leaving 13 bases between them. From germline, CDR1 is LGHNA and CDR2 YSLEER. This CDR3 is 16 amino acids long. CDR3 region: CASSQEPPNINYGYTF. CDR3 sequence (DNA): TGCGCCAGCAGCCAAGAACCTCCGAACATAAACTATGGCTACACCTTC.

The V gene is TRBV5-5, the J gene TRBJ2-7, with unresolved D. Germline loops: CDR1 SGHKS, CDR2 YYEKEE (reference sequence). Trimming pared 0 bases from V and 1 base from J, leaving 11 bases between. CDR3 length: 15 amino acids. This CDR3 is CASSLVGAVSYEQYF. DNA for the CDR3: TGTGCCAGCAGCTTGGTTGGTGCCGTATCCTACGAGCAGTACTTC.

V is TRBV18 and J is TRBJ1-1; D possibly corresponds to TRBD1 (6 bases). V lost 6 bases and J 3 bases, leaving 11 bases between the germline ends. The germline V gene has CDR1 KGHSH and CDR2 LQKENI. CDR3 length equals 13 residues. This CDR3 is CASSRGDHTEAFF. In DNA form, the CDR3 reads TGTGCCAGCTCGAGGGGGGACCACACTGAAGCTTTCTTT.

The genes are TRBV11-2 and TRBJ2-7; no clear D. CDR3 size: 12 residues. The V gene lost 1 base and the J gene lost 6 bases, with 7 bases spanning the gap. Germline assignment: CDR1 SGHAT and CDR2 FQNNGV. The CDR3 reads CASSLGGGEQYF. The CDR3 bases are TGTGCCAGCAGCTTAGGGGGTGGCGAGCAGTACTTC. Variable domain in full (rest from reference TRBV11-2 and TRBJ2-7): EAGVAQSPRYKIIEKRQSVAFWCNPISGHATLYWYQQILGQGPKLLIQFQNNGVVDDSQLPKDRFSAERLKGVDSTLKIQPAKLEDSAVYLCASSLGGGEQYFGPGTRLTVT.

V and J are TRBV30 and TRBJ2-7; 8 nucleotides match TRBD1. Germline-derived CDR1 and CDR2 are GTSNPN and SVGIG (reference sequence). This CDR3 contains 12 residues. J lost 5 bases, V lost 1 base, and 1 base had no gene match. This chain's CDR3 is CAWSAGGNEQYF. CDR3 DNA sequence: TGTGCCTGGAGTGCAGGGGGCAACGAGCAGTACTTC.

The table lists this clone with a few counts. The rearrangement joins TRBV19 to TRBJ1-5, with D unclear. The germline CDR1 and CDR2 sequences are LNHDA and SQIVND (reference sequence). The CDR3 consists of 15 residues. V lost 3 bases and J 0 bases, leaving 9 bases between the germline ends. CDR3 sequence: CASSIRVNSNQPQHF. CDR3 in DNA: TGTGCCAGTAGTATTCGGGTAAATAGCAATCAGCCCCAGCATTTT.